Following are 23 T cell receptor beta chains from one sample sequenced in a study of immune aging and cytomegalovirus after organ transplant. Time point meaning: five sample-tagged time points from pre-transplant (day -1) to day 368 post-transplant, pooled. A microwell BD Rhapsody targeted mRNA and AbSeq workflow captured the cells and built the libraries. TCRdb ran MiXCR on the single-cell sequencing reads and lists one entry per CDR3 protein. The sample has tens of thousands of distinct CDR3 sequences, about a third seen once. Their antigens remain unidentified. The sequences come from CMV peptide-activated CD4+ and CD8+ T cells sorted from blood, collected at five time points, pooled. Subset: sorted CD8+CD137+ and CD4+CD154+ T cells after about 12 h CMV IE-1 peptide stimulation. The source is a female donor who had a heart transplant and CMV viremia.

This clonotype was seen a handful of times. The chain uses TRBV11-2 and TRBJ1-3, with D uncertain. From germline, CDR1 is SGHAT and CDR2 FQNNGV. The CDR3 sequence is 14 residues long. Deletions cut 4 bases from V and 0 bases from J, with 7 bases between. CDR3 protein: CASSSSHSGNTIYF. The CDR3 DNA reads as TGTGCCAGCAGCTCGTCGCACTCTGGAAACACCATATATTTT.

In its sample, this clonotype is medium-sized (0.01 to 0.1%). The V call is TRBV30, the J call TRBJ2-1; 12 bases match TRBD2. Germline V gene lookup returns CDR1 GTSNPN and CDR2 SVGIG (reference sequence). V was clipped by 4 bases and J by 7 bases; unmatched bases: 5. There are 14 residues in the CDR3. The CDR3 nucleotides read TGTGCCTGGACTAGCGGGAGGGCCGTAAATGAGCAGTTCTTC. Translating gives CAWTSGRAVNEQFF.

With regard to this clonotype: The CDR3 ends on some other residue instead of the conserved phenylalanine or tryptophan, so this is likely a read error. This CDR3 is CSVAQRRETQYL. The CDR3 DNA reads TGCAGCGTTGCCCAGAGAAGGGAGACCCAGTACCTC. The chain has TRBV29-1 and TRBJ2-5; D is uncertain. The CDR3 is made up of 12 amino acids. Trimming took 4 bases from V and 5 from J, leaving 11 bases between them. Germline loops: CDR1 SQVTM, CDR2 ANQGSEA.

The rearrangement uses TRBV12-3 or TRBV12-4 and TRBJ2-2, with 13 nucleotides matching TRBD2. The CDR3 has 19 amino acids. V lost 7 bases, J lost 0 bases, and 11 bases stayed unmatched. CDR3 residues: CASNGGGGTSGTNTGELFF. CDR3 coding DNA: TGTGCCAGCAATGGGGGGGGAGGGACTAGCGGGACGAACACCGGGGAGCTGTTTTTT.

This clonotype was seen a few times. The chain carries TRBV3-1 and TRBJ1-2, with 8 positions matching TRBD1. Trimming took 2 bases from V and 4 from J; bases not matched to a gene: 6. Germline-derived CDR1 and CDR2 are LGHDT and YNNKEL (reference sequence). This CDR3 is built from 15 residues. Here the CDR3 reads CASSQNRGQGYGYTF. The CDR3 DNA reads as TGTGCCAGCAGCCAAAATAGAGGACAGGGCTATGGCTACACCTTC.

This chain links TRBV20-1 with TRBJ1-5; no definite D call. The CDR3 contains 12 residues. Germline V gives CDR1 DFQATT, CDR2 SNEGSKA (reference sequence). Deletions cut 6 bases from V and 7 bases from J, with 13 bases between. In DNA, the CDR3 is TGCAGTGCAAGTCCGGTCGGCCAGCCCCAGCATTTT. This sequence encodes CSASPVGQPQHF.

The V call is TRBV4-1, the J call TRBJ2-7, with 8 bases matching TRBD2. The germline V gene has CDR1 MGHRA and CDR2 YSYEKL. The CDR3 sequence is 15 residues long. Trimming took 11 bases from V and 10 from J; bases not matched to a gene: 22. The CDR3 is CAGGPMSGRSGEQYF. In DNA form, the CDR3 reads TGCGCCGGCGGCCCGATGAGCGGGAGATCTGGTGAACAGTACTTC.

The J gene is TRBJ2-7, the V gene TRBV6-5; 7 bases map to TRBD1. The V gene end was trimmed by 10 bases and the J gene end by 5 bases; junction bases not matched to a gene: 11. CDR3 length equals 13 residues. Germline CDR1 and CDR2: MNHEY and SVGAGI. The CDR3 coding sequence is TGTGCCATAGGGGGCCCACCATTACACGAGCAGTACTTC. Protein sequence: CAIGGPPLHEQYF.

This chain joins TRBV29-1 and TRBJ2-7; 9 nucleotides match TRBD1. The CDR3 is made up of 15 amino acids. Germline loops: CDR1 SQVTM, CDR2 ANQGSEA. V lost 4 bases, J lost 7 bases, and 14 bases stayed unmatched. In DNA form, the CDR3 reads TGCAGCGTTGCCGGACAGGGGCCTCACCCCTGGGAGCAGTACTTC. Translated, it gives CSVAGQGPHPWEQYF.

This chain uses TRBV27 with TRBJ2-5, with D possibly being TRBD1 (5 bases). CDR3 length: 14 amino acids. Trimming took 3 bases from V and 5 from J, leaving 13 bases between them. Germline V gene lookup returns CDR1 MNHEY and CDR2 SMNVEV (reference sequence). CDR3 protein: CASSFAGSGETQYF. The CDR3 bases are TGTGCCAGCAGTTTCGCAGGGTCGGGTGAGACCCAGTACTTC.

This sequence joins TRBV10-3 and TRBJ1-2; 8 bases line up with TRBD1. Germline V gene sequence: CDR1 ENHRY, CDR2 SYGVKD. The trim removed 8 bases at V and 6 bases at J, leaving 8 bases unmatched. This CDR3 comprises 13 residues. The CDR3 region has the DNA TGTGCCATCCCGACAGGGGACCCCGATGGCTACACCTTC. Translation gives CAIPTGDPDGYTF.

The table lists this clonotype with many counts. Since a much larger clone is just one base distant, this may be a read error. The gene calls are TRBV11-3 and TRBJ1-1, with D perhaps matching TRBD1 (5 bases). This CDR3 region has 13 residues. V lost 8 bases, J lost 4 bases, and 14 bases lay in between. CDR1 is SGHNT, CDR2 YENEEA, per germline. The CDR3 coding sequence is TGTGCCAGCGGCGCCAGGGTCCCCACTGAAGCTTTCTTT. It specifies CASGARVPTEAFF.

The J gene is TRBJ2-3, the V gene TRBV20-1, with TRBD1 matching 10 bases. The J segment lost 5 bases and the V segment lost 6 bases, leaving 8 bases of the junction unmatched. The CDR3 runs to 14 residues. Germline assignment: CDR1 DFQATT and CDR2 SNEGSKA (reference sequence). This CDR3 is CSARRDRGIDTQYF. DNA for the CDR3: TGCAGTGCAAGGCGGGACAGGGGTATAGATACGCAGTATTTT.

Points on this clonotype: The conserved phenylalanine or tryptophan is not found at the CDR3 terminus, so this likely reflects a read error. The V call is TRBV3-1, the J call TRBJ2-1, with D possibly called TRBD1 or TRBD2 (5 bases each). V was shortened by 4 bases and J by 4 bases, with 20 bases between the two germline ends. There are 17 residues in the CDR3. Per germline, CDR1 LGHDT and CDR2 YNNKEL (reference sequence). The CDR3, as DNA: TGTGCCAGCAGCCCCCATGGAAGGACAAGGGAGTACAATGAGCAGTTCTCC. Its translation is CASSPHGRTREYNEQFS.

This sequence joins TRBV9 and TRBJ2-7; 7 positions agree with TRBD1. V lost 3 bases and J lost 1; bases outside the gene matches: 10. This CDR3 spans 16 amino acids. Germline CDR1 SGDLS, CDR2 YYNGEE. CDR3 residues: CASSAVNRDSSYEQYF. CDR3 bases: TGTGCCAGCAGCGCCGTCAACCGGGACAGTTCCTACGAGCAGTACTTC.

In this sample, this clonotype turned up a few times. The rearrangement links TRBV6-6 to TRBJ2-5; TRBD1 aligns across 7 bases. The germline CDR1 and CDR2 sequences are MNHNY and SVGAGI (reference sequence). The CDR3 consists of 13 residues. After removal of 5 bases from V and 2 bases from J, the junction contained 2 bases not matched to a gene. Here the CDR3 reads CASSGQEQETQYF. Written as DNA, the CDR3 is TGTGCCAGCAGTGGACAGGAGCAAGAGACCCAGTACTTC.

The CDR3 region has the DNA TGTGCCAGCAGCCGAGCCGGGACACCGGACACTGAAGCTTTCTTT. This encodes CASSRAGTPDTEAFF. The genes are TRBV4-2 and TRBJ1-1; possibly TRBD1 for D (6 bases). The V and J ends lost 4 bases and 3 bases respectively, with 15 bases between them. Per germline, CDR1 LGHNA and CDR2 YNFKEQ. This CDR3 comprises 15 residues.

This clonotype was observed many times. V is TRBV12-5 and J is TRBJ2-2; D unresolved. V lost 2 bases and J 2 bases, leaving 3 bases between the germline ends. The CDR3 totals 13 residues. Per the germline V gene, CDR1 is LGHNT and CDR2 is FRNRAP. Written as DNA, the CDR3 is TGTGCTAGTGGTTTGAGTAACACCGGGGAGCTGTTTTTT. This gives the protein CASGLSNTGELFF.

V gene TRBV6-4 combines with J gene TRBJ2-3; 7 nucleotides agree with TRBD2. Germline V gene sequence: CDR1 MRHNA, CDR2 SNTAGT. V was pared by 3 bases and J by 4 bases, with 10 bases of the junction left unmatched. CDR3 size: 16 residues. The CDR3 DNA reads TGTGCCAGCAGTGAACGACACTCCCGGGAGGCAGATACGCAGTATTTT. This encodes CASSERHSREADTQYF.

The rearrangement links TRBV20-1 to TRBJ2-3, with D unclear. There are 17 residues in the CDR3. V lost 0 bases to trimming and J lost 2 bases, with 18 bases between them. The V gene's germline CDR1 is DFQATT and CDR2 SNEGSKA (reference sequence). Here the CDR3 reads CSARDPHGLPVTDTQYF. CDR3 sequence (DNA): TGCAGTGCTAGAGATCCCCACGGGCTACCAGTCACAGATACGCAGTATTTT.

This clonotype was detected many times. The rearrangement links TRBV29-1 to TRBJ2-7; D is possibly TRBD2 (6 bases). The germline V and J ends were trimmed by 2 bases and 5 bases, with 13 bases remaining between them. CDR1 is SQVTM and CDR2 is ANQGSEA in the germline V gene. The CDR3 loop spans 13 amino acids. CDR3 amino acids: CSVERRETNEQYF. The CDR3 nucleotides are TGCAGCGTTGAACGACGGGAGACGAACGAGCAGTACTTC.

This clonotype was seen once. Sequence at one end of the junction differs from germline and may be a read error. This chain uses TRBV10-3 with TRBJ2-7, with D possibly TRBD2 on 6 matching bases. The germline CDR1 and CDR2 sequences are ENHRY and SYGVKD. The CDR3 spans 16 residues. In DNA form, the CDR3 reads TGTGCCATCATGGAGGGCGGCCGGAGCTCCTCCTACGTGCAGTACTTC. Translation: CAIMEGGRSSSYVQYF.

This clonotype appeared a few times. This sequence joins TRBV2 and TRBJ2-3; D call uncertain. CDR1 SNHLY and CDR2 FYNNEI come from the germline V gene. V lost 10 bases and J 2 bases, leaving 13 bases between the germline ends. The CDR3 spans 13 residues. The CDR3 DNA reads TGTGCCATTAATCCACTGTTCACAGATACGCAGTATTTT. It translates to CAINPLFTDTQYF. The entire variable domain, with the rest obtained from reference TRBV2 and TRBJ2-3, is as follows: EPEVTQTPSHQVTQMGQEVILRCVPISNHLYFYWYRQILGQKVEFLVSFYNNEISEKSEIFDDQFSVERPDGSNFTLKIRSTKLEDSAMYFCAINPLFTDTQYFGPGTRLTVL.